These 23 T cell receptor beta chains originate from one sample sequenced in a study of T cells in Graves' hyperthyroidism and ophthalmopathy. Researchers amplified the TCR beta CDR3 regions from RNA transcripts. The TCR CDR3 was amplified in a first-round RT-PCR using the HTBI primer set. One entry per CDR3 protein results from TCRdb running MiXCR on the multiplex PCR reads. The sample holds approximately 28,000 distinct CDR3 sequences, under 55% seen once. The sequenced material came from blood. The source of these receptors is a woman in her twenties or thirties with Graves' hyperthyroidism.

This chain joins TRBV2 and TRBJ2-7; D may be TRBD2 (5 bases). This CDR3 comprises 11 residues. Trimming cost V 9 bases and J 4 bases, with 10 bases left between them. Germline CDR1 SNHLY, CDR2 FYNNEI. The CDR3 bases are TGTGCCAGTGGCCGGAGGTACGAGCAGTACTTC. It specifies CASGRRYEQYF.

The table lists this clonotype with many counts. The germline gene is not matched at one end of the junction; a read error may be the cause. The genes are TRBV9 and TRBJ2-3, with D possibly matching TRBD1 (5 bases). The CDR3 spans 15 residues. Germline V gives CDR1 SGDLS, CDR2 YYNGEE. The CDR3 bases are TGTGCCAGCAGCGTAGGGGTCGGCAAAACAGGTACGCAGTATTTT. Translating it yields CASSVGVGKTGTQYF.

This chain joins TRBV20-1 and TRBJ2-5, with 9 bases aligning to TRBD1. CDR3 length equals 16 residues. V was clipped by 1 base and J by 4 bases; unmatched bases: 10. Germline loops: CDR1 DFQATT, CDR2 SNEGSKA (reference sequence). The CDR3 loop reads CSARGSRTGAPETQYF. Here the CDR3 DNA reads TGCAGTGCTAGAGGATCTAGGACAGGGGCTCCAGAGACCCAGTACTTC.

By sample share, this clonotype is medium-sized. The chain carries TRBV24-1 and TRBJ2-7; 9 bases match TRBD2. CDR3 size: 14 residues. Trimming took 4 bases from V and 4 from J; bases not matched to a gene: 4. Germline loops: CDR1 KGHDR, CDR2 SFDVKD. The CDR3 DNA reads TGTGCCACCAGTGACTCTAGCGGGATTTACGAGCAGTACTTC. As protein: CATSDSSGIYEQYF.

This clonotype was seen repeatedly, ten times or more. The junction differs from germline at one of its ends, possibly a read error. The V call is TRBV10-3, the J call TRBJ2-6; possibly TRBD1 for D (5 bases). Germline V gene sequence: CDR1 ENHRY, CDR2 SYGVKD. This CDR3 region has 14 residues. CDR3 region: CAINDDSGANALTF. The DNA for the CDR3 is TGTGCCATCAATGATGACTCTGGGGCCAACGCCCTGACTTTC.

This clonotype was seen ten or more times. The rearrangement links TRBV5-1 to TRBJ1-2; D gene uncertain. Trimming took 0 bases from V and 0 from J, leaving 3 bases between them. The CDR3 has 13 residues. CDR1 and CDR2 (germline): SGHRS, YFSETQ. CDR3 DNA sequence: TGCGCCAGCAGCTTGGCTCCTAACTATGGCTACACCTTC. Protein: CASSLAPNYGYTF.

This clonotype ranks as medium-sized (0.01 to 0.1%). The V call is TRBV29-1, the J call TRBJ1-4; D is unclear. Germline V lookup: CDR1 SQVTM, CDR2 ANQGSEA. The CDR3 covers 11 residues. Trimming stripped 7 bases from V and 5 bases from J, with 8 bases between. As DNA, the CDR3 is TGCAGCGCAGTAGAGAATGAAAAACTGTTTTTT. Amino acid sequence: CSAVENEKLFF.

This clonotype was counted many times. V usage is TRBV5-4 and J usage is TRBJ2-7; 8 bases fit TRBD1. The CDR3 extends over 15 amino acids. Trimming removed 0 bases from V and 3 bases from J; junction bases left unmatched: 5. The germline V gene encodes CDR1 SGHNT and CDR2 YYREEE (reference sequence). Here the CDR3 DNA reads TGTGCCAGCAGCTTGGTTGGACAGGGATACTACGAGCAGTACTTC. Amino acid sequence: CASSLVGQGYYEQYF.

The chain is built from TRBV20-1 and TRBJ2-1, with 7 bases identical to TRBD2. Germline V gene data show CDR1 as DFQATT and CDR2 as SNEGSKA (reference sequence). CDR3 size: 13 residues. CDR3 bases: TGCAGCGCGGTAGGCGGGAGCGGTAATGAGCAGTTCTTC. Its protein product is CSAVGGSGNEQFF.

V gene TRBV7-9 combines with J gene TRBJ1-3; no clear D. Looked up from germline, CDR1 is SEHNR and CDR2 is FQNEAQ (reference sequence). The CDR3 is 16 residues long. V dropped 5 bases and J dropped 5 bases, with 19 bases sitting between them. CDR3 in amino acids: CASSRFALAERNTIYF. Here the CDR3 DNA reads TGTGCCAGCAGCCGATTCGCCCTAGCGGAGAGAAACACCATATATTTT.

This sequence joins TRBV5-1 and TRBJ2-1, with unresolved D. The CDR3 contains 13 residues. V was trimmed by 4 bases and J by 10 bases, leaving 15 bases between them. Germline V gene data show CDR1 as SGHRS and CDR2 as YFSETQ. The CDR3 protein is CASSSLARTEQFF. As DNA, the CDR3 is TGCGCCAGCAGCAGCTTGGCGCGCACGGAGCAGTTCTTC.

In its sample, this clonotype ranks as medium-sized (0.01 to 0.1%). CDR3 sequence (DNA): TGCGCCAGCAACTCACAGGGTTTCGGAGAGACCCAGTACTTC. Its protein product is CASNSQGFGETQYF. V and J are TRBV10-1 and TRBJ2-5, with D tentatively TRBD1 (6 bases). V shed 7 bases and J shed 4 bases, with 16 bases lying between them. The germline V gene has CDR1 WNHNN and CDR2 SYGVQD (reference sequence). The CDR3 runs to 14 residues.

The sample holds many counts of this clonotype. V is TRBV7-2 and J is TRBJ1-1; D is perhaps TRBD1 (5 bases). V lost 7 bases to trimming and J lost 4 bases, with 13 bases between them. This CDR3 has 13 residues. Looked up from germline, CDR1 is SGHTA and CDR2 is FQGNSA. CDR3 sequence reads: CASTGGGGTEAFF. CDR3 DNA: TGTGCCAGCACCGGGGGGGGGGGCACTGAAGCTTTCTTT.

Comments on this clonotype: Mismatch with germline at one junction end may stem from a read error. CDR3 amino acids: CSARGTGRGNKQFF. CDR3 bases: TGCAGTGCTAGAGGGACAGGTCGGGGCAATAAGCAGTTCTTC. J is TRBJ2-1 and V is TRBV20-1; TRBD1 agrees at 7 bases. The CDR3 loop spans 14 amino acids. Per the germline V gene, CDR1 is DFQATT and CDR2 is SNEGSKA (reference sequence).

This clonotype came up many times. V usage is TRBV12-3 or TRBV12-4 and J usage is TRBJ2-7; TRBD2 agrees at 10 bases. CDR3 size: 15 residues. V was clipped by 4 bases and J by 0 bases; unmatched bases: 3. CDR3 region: CASSWTSGPSYEQYF. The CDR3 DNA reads TGTGCCAGCAGTTGGACTAGCGGTCCCTCCTACGAGCAGTACTTC.

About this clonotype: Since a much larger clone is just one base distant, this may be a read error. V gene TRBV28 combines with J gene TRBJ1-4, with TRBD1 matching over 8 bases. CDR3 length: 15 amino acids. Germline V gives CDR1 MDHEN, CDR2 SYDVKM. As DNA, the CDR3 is TGTGCCGGCAGTACGGCAGGGGGCCAGGGGGAAAAACTGTTTTTT. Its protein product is CAGSTAGGQGEKLFF.

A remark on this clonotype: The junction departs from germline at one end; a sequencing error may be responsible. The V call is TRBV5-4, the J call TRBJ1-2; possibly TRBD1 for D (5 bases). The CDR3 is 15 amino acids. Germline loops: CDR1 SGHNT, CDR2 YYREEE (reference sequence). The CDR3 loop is CASSPPGQSGYGYIF. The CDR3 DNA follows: TGTGCCAGCAGCCCGCCGGGGCAATCCGGCTATGGCTACATCTTC.

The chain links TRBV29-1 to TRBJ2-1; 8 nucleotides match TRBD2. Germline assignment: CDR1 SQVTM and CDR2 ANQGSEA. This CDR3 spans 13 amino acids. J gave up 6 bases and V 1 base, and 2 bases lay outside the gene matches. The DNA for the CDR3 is TGCAGCGTTGAAGCGGGAGGGCCCAATGAGCAGTTCTTC. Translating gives CSVEAGGPNEQFF.

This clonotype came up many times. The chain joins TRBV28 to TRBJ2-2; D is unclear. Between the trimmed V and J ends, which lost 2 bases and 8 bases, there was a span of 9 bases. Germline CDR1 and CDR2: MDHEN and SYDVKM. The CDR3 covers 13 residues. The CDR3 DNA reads TGTGCCAGCAGTTTACTCCACCCGGGGGAGCTGTTTTTT. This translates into CASSLLHPGELFF. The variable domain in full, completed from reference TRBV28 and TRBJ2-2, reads DVKVTQSSRYLVKRTGEKVFLECVQDMDHENMFWYRQDPGLGLRLIYFSYDVKMKEKGDIPEGYSVSREKKERFSLILESASTNQTSMYLCASSLLHPGELFFGEGSRLTVL.

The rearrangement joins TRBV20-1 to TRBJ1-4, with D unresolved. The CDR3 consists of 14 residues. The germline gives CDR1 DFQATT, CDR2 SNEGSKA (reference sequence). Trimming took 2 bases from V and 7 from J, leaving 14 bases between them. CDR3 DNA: TGCAGTGCTAGATCACAGCTGGGCACTGAAAAACTGTTTTTT. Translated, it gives CSARSQLGTEKLFF.

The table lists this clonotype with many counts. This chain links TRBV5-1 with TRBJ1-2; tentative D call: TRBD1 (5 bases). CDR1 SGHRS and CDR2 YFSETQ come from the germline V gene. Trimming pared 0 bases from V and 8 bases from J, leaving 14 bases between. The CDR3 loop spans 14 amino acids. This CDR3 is CASSLDFSGGGYTF. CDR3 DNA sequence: TGCGCCAGCAGCTTGGACTTCTCCGGGGGAGGCTACACCTTC.

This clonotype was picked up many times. The CDR3 is CASSPPGRGRETQYF. The CDR3 region has the DNA TGTGCCAGCTCACCTCCCGGACGGGGGAGGGAGACCCAGTACTTC. The chain is built from TRBV18 and TRBJ2-5; D is perhaps TRBD2 (6 bases). The V and J ends lost 3 bases and 5 bases respectively, with 16 bases between them. In germline, CDR1 is KGHSH, CDR2 LQKENI. There are 15 residues in the CDR3. The full variable domain, its missing parts supplied by reference TRBV18 and TRBJ2-5, is NAGVMQNPRHLVRRRGQEARLRCSPMKGHSHVYWYRQLPEEGLKFMVYLQKENIIDESGMPKERFSAEFPKEGPSILRIQQVVRGDSAAYFCASSPPGRGRETQYFGPGTRLLVL.

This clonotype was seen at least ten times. CDR3 coding DNA: TGTGCCAGCAGTTACGCTTATCAGGGAAGCACTGAAGCTTTCTTT. It specifies CASSYAYQGSTEAFF. The chain is built from TRBV6-5 and TRBJ1-1; the D gene is possibly TRBD1 (5 bases). V lost 2 bases and J 4 bases, leaving 14 bases between the germline ends. This CDR3 is 15 amino acids long. The germline V gene has CDR1 MNHEY and CDR2 SVGAGI.